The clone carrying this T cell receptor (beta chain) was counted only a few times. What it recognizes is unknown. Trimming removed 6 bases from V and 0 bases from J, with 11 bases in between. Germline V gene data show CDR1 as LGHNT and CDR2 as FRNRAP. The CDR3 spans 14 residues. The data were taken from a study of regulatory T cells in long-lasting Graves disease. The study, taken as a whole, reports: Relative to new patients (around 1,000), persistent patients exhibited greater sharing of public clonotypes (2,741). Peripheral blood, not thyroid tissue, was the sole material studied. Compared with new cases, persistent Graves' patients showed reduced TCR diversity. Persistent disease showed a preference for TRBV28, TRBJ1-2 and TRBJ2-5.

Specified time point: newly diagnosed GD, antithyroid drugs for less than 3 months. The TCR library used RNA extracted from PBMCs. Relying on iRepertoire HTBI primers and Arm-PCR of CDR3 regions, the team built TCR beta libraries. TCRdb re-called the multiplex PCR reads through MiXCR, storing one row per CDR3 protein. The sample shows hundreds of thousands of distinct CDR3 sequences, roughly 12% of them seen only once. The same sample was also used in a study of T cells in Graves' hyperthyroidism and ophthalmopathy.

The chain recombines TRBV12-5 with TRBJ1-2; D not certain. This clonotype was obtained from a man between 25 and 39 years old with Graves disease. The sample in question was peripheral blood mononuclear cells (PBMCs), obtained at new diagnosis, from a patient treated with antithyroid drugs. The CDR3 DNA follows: TGTGCTAGTGGCCCGGACCGCTCTAACTATGGCTACACCTTC. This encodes CASGPDRSNYGYTF.